Presented here are 30 T cell receptor beta chains from one specimen sequenced in a study of HIV-infected patients and healthy controls. 500 ng RNA was reverse transcribed with alpha and beta constant-region primers. Using multiplexing indices, alpha and beta chain libraries were generated apart by chain-specific third strand synthesis. TCRdb passed the 5' RACE reads through MiXCR, listing each CDR3 protein once. The table includes 15,000 to 20,000 distinct CDR3 sequences, 9.5% to 15% detected once. All unsorted peripheral T cells were captured because whole blood was used without fractionation. Specimen: blood. Every receptor here comes from an adult in good health.

This clonotype was counted many times. For the CDR3, the DNA is TGTGCCAGCAGCCTCAGTGAAAGGTCGCAGTATTTT. Protein product: CASSLSERSQYF. The V gene is TRBV7-2, the J gene TRBJ2-3; D gene unclear. The CDR3 runs to 12 residues. Deletions cut 5 bases from V and 10 bases from J, with 13 bases between. Germline V CDR1 and CDR2: SGHTA, FQGNSA.

This clonotype was recorded at least ten times. The chain recombines TRBV6-2 or TRBV6-3 with TRBJ2-1; 10 bases are shared with TRBD1. CDR1 and CDR2 (germline): MNHEY, SVGEGT. The CDR3 extends over 16 amino acids. J lost 7 bases, V lost 6 bases, and 12 bases had no gene match. The CDR3 sequence is CASSSAGTGVGNEQFF. Written as DNA, the CDR3 is TGTGCCAGCAGCTCTGCCGGGACAGGGGTTGGGAATGAGCAGTTCTTC.

This clonotype has at least ten counts. This sequence joins TRBV19 and TRBJ2-3, with D uncertain. CDR1 is LNHDA and CDR2 is SQIVND in the germline V gene (reference sequence). CDR3 length: 13 residues. The CDR3 coding sequence is TGTGGAGCCGGACGAGGAGGCACAGATACGCAGTATTTT. Translation: CGAGRGGTDTQYF.

This clonotype occurred many times. V and J are TRBV9 and TRBJ2-1; possible D gene TRBD2, 5 bases. Looked up from germline, CDR1 is SGDLS and CDR2 is YYNGEE. V was clipped by 4 bases and J by 10 bases, with 21 bases between them. The CDR3 length is 15 residues. The CDR3 DNA follows: TGTGCCAGCAGCACTCTTCCCGGACTGCCTCTCGAGCAGTTCTTC. This encodes CASSTLPGLPLEQFF.

This clonotype was picked up many times. The CDR3 reads CASTSRGGNTEAFF. The CDR3 DNA reads as TGTGCCAGCACCTCCCGCGGGGGTAACACTGAAGCTTTCTTT. The chain has TRBV12-3 or TRBV12-4 and TRBJ1-1; D is possibly TRBD1 (5 bases). Deletions cut 7 bases from V and 2 bases from J, with 14 bases between. The length of the CDR3 is 14 residues.

This clonotype was recorded many times. The V call is TRBV25-1, the J call TRBJ2-1, with 9 nucleotides matching TRBD1. This CDR3 has 13 residues. With V trimmed by 10 bases and J by 1 base, 2 bases remained unmatched. The germline gives CDR1 MGHDK, CDR2 SYGVNS. CDR3 in DNA: TGTGCCACACAGGGGGCTTCCTACAATGAGCAGTTCTTC. Its protein is CATQGASYNEQFF. The full variable domain, with the rest looked up from reference TRBV25-1 and TRBJ2-1, is EADIYQTPRYLVIGTGKKITLECSQTMGHDKMYWYQQDPGMELHLIHYSYGVNSTEKGDLSSESTVSRIRTEHFPLTLESARPSHTSQYLCATQGASYNEQFFGPGTRLTVL.

This clonotype was counted at least ten times. The chain couples TRBV2 to TRBJ2-5; D may be TRBD1 (6 bases). There are 14 residues in the CDR3. Germline assignment: CDR1 SNHLY and CDR2 FYNNEI. Trimming took off 4 bases at V and 7 bases at J, with 16 bases between the two ends. CDR3 loop: CASSGTEGRGTQYF. In DNA form, the CDR3 reads TGTGCCAGCAGTGGGACAGAGGGTAGAGGGACCCAGTACTTC.

By share of the sample, this clonotype is medium-sized. The rearrangement uses TRBV18 and TRBJ2-7, with D unclear. The germline V gene has CDR1 KGHSH and CDR2 LQKENI. There are 15 residues in the CDR3. Between the trimmed V and J ends, which lost 3 bases and 0 bases, there was a span of 12 bases. CDR3 sequence (DNA): TGTGCCAGCTCACCCTCTGGCAGGAGCTCCTACGAGCAGTACTTC. Protein sequence: CASSPSGRSSYEQYF.

V is TRBV12-3 or TRBV12-4 and J is TRBJ2-5; 8 bases are a match to TRBD1. The CDR3 totals 14 residues. The junction had 6 bases not matched to a gene; V was cut back by 5 bases and J by 4 bases. The CDR3 nucleotides read TGTGCCAGCAGTCCGGGACAGGAGGGAGAGACCCAGTACTTC. It translates to CASSPGQEGETQYF.

This clonotype was found a few times. In DNA form, the CDR3 reads TGTGCCTGGACCGGTCAGGACAGTTTGTTCTCCTACGAGCAGTACTTC. Amino acid sequence: CAWTGQDSLFSYEQYF. The rearrangement joins TRBV30 to TRBJ2-7, with D tentatively TRBD1 (6 bases). Germline loops: CDR1 GTSNPN, CDR2 SVGIG (reference sequence). This CDR3 has 16 amino acids. V was clipped by 4 bases and J by 0 bases, with 19 bases between them.

This clonotype showed up many times. J is TRBJ2-5 and V is TRBV7-2, with D maybe TRBD1 (5 bases). The CDR3 is made up of 14 amino acids. Looked up from germline, CDR1 is SGHTA and CDR2 is FQGNSA. Trimming cost V 5 bases and J 5 bases, with 15 bases left between them. CDR3 nucleotide sequence: TGTGCCAGCAGCCCTGCAGGGCATGGCGAGACCCAGTACTTC. As protein: CASSPAGHGETQYF. Based on the CDR3 plus reference TRBV7-2 and TRBJ2-5, the full variable domain is GAGVSQSPSNKVTEKGKDVELRCDPISGHTALYWYRQSLGQGLEFLIYFQGNSAPDKSGLPSDRFSAERTGGSVSTLTIQRTQQEDSAVYLCASSPAGHGETQYFGPGTRLLVL.

Many counts were recorded for this clonotype. The rearrangement joins TRBV20-1 to TRBJ1-5, with D tentatively TRBD1 (6 bases). Germline CDR1 is DFQATT and CDR2 is SNEGSKA (reference sequence). CDR3 length: 13 residues. Trimming shortened V by 4 bases and J by 7 bases, and 14 bases separated the two germline ends. The DNA for the CDR3 is TGCAGTGCTAAGAAGGGGGAGGGACAGCCCCAGCATTTT. Translating it yields CSAKKGEGQPQHF.

This clonotype rates as medium-sized. The J gene is TRBJ2-1, the V gene TRBV6-5, with 9 nucleotides matching TRBD2. J lost 4 bases, V lost 6 bases, and 10 bases had no gene match. The CDR3 has 16 amino acids. Germline values: CDR1 MNHEY, CDR2 SVGAGI. CDR3 in amino acids: CASSPLSGLAYNEQFF. CDR3 coding DNA: TGTGCCAGCAGCCCCCTCTCAGGACTAGCGTACAATGAGCAGTTCTTC.

The chain uses TRBV7-2 and TRBJ1-5; TRBD1 matches 7 bases. The CDR3 has 15 amino acids. Trimming at V came to 6 bases and at J to 1 base, leaving 6 bases not matched to a gene. Germline lookup yields CDR1 SGHTA and CDR2 FQGNSA. This CDR3 is CASRGSGGSNQPQHF. In DNA, the CDR3 is TGTGCCAGCAGGGGCTCAGGGGGGAGCAATCAGCCCCAGCATTTT.

This clonotype was seen many times. V is TRBV6-4 and J is TRBJ1-1; no definite D call. Trimming shortened V by 0 bases and J by 1 base, and 6 bases separated the two germline ends. This CDR3 is built from 14 residues. CDR1 is MRHNA and CDR2 is SNTAGT in the germline V gene. CDR3 region: CASSDSAENTEAFF. The CDR3 DNA reads as TGTGCCAGCAGTGACTCGGCAGAGAACACTGAAGCTTTCTTT.

In its sample, this clonotype was seen many times. J is TRBJ1-4 and V is TRBV19, with D tentatively TRBD1 (6 bases). Germline assignment: CDR1 LNHDA and CDR2 SQIVND (reference sequence). The V and J ends lost 6 bases and 3 bases respectively, with 14 bases between them. CDR3 length: 15 residues. The CDR3 loop is CASRFRDTANEKLFF. The DNA for the CDR3 is TGTGCCAGTAGGTTCCGGGACACGGCTAATGAAAAACTGTTTTTT.

This clonotype was seen many times. J is TRBJ1-1 and V is TRBV6-2 or TRBV6-3, with 7 bases matching TRBD1. The CDR3 runs to 13 residues. The J segment lost 1 base and the V segment lost 6 bases, leaving 2 bases of the junction unmatched. From germline, CDR1 is MNHEY and CDR2 SVGEGT. The CDR3 reads CASRGTANTEAFF. In nucleotides, the CDR3 is TGTGCCAGCAGGGGGACAGCGAACACTGAAGCTTTCTTT.

This clonotype was picked up many times. The chain carries TRBV27 and TRBJ1-1, with 7 bases that match TRBD1. This CDR3 comprises 13 residues. V lost 4 bases and J lost 6; bases outside the gene matches: 5. From germline, CDR1 is MNHEY and CDR2 SMNVEV (reference sequence). DNA of the CDR3: TGTGCCAGCAGTTCCCAAGACAGGGCTGAAGCTTTCTTT. This encodes CASSSQDRAEAFF.

This clonotype was detected many times. This rearrangement joins TRBV4-3 to TRBJ2-3, with D perhaps assigned TRBD1 or TRBD2 (5 bases each). V lost 5 bases, J lost 0 bases, and 9 bases lay in between. This CDR3 is built from 14 residues. In germline, CDR1 is LGHNA, CDR2 YSLEER. CDR3 in DNA: TGCGCCAGCAGCTCGGGACCAAGCACAGATACGCAGTATTTT. Translation: CASSSGPSTDTQYF.

This chain links TRBV5-5 with TRBJ2-1; D call uncertain. Germline CDR1 reads SGHKS; CDR2 reads YYEKEE (reference sequence). V lost 1 base to trimming and J lost 8 bases, with 16 bases between them. CDR3 length equals 15 residues. CDR3 sequence reads: CASSLLVSNHDEQFF. The CDR3 DNA sequence: TGTGCCAGCAGCTTGCTGGTGTCGAATCACGATGAGCAGTTCTTC.

The chain couples TRBV5-6 to TRBJ2-3; TRBD1 might be the D (5 bases). Trimming took off 1 base at V and 4 bases at J, with 13 bases between the two ends. Germline CDR1 reads SGHDT; CDR2 reads YYEEEE. This CDR3 contains 15 residues. The CDR3 is CASSLIQGIADTQYF. CDR3 sequence (DNA): TGTGCCAGCAGCTTGATTCAGGGTATAGCAGATACGCAGTATTTT.

This clonotype was seen many times. V gene TRBV4-1 combines with J gene TRBJ1-1; TRBD1 agrees at 7 bases. After removal of 4 bases from V and 5 bases from J, the junction contained 4 bases not matched to a gene. CDR3 length equals 13 residues. Germline V gives CDR1 MGHRA, CDR2 YSYEKL. CDR3 sequence (DNA): TGCGCCAGCAGCCTTCAGGGGGGGACTGAAGCTTTCTTT. Translated, it gives CASSLQGGTEAFF.

This clonotype is medium-sized. The chain carries TRBV18 and TRBJ2-7, with 7 bases that match TRBD1. The CDR3 is 14 amino acids. Germline-derived CDR1 and CDR2 are KGHSH and LQKENI. Trimming removed 5 bases from V and 3 bases from J; junction bases left unmatched: 7. CDR3 residues: CASSWQGVNYEQYF. The CDR3 DNA follows: TGTGCCAGCTCATGGCAGGGGGTTAACTACGAGCAGTACTTC. The full variable domain, rest sourced from reference TRBV18 and TRBJ2-7, is NAGVMQNPRHLVRRRGQEARLRCSPMKGHSHVYWYRQLPEEGLKFMVYLQKENIIDESGMPKERFSAEFPKEGPSILRIQQVVRGDSAAYFCASSWQGVNYEQYFGPGTRLTVT.

Relative to its sample, this clonotype is medium-sized. This chain uses TRBV6-5 with TRBJ1-4; the D is unclear. Germline CDR1 and CDR2: MNHEY and SVGAGI. Trimming took 5 bases from V and 2 from J, leaving 6 bases between them. The CDR3 has 13 residues. The CDR3 coding sequence is TGTGCCAGCAGTCGAGTTACTAATGAAAAACTGTTTTTT. Encoded protein: CASSRVTNEKLFF.

This clonotype is medium-sized. The gene calls are TRBV30 and TRBJ1-3, with a weak D call TRBD1 (6 bases). Germline assignment: CDR1 GTSNPN and CDR2 SVGIG (reference sequence). V lost 3 bases and J 2 bases, leaving 17 bases between the germline ends. The CDR3 is 16 residues long. CDR3 nucleotides: TGTGCCTGGAGAATTCAACAGGGAGTCACTGGAAACACCATATATTTT. Translating it yields CAWRIQQGVTGNTIYF.

The chain couples TRBV4-3 to TRBJ2-1, with TRBD2 matching over 7 bases. The CDR3 length is 16 residues. Germline V gene sequence: CDR1 LGHNA, CDR2 YSLEER. Germline trimming cut 0 bases from V and 1 base from J; bases unmatched to any gene: 3. The CDR3 is CASSQDGRESYNEQFF. The CDR3 DNA sequence: TGCGCCAGCAGCCAAGATGGGCGGGAGTCCTACAATGAGCAGTTCTTC.

This clonotype was counted at least ten times. The genes are TRBV15 and TRBJ2-3, with 9 bases identical to TRBD1. The CDR3 loop spans 14 amino acids. After removal of 3 bases from V and 4 bases from J, the junction contained 2 bases not matched to a gene. Germline CDR1 reads LNHNV; CDR2 reads YYDKDF (reference sequence). This CDR3 reads CATSRRTGADTQYF. In DNA form, the CDR3 reads TGTGCCACCAGCAGGAGGACAGGGGCAGATACGCAGTATTTT.

V gene TRBV7-3 combines with J gene TRBJ2-6; D remains unclear. The germline CDR1 and CDR2 sequences are SGHTA and FQGTGA. V lost 4 bases and J lost 0, with 4 bases in between. This CDR3 is 14 amino acids long. The CDR3: CASSYDSGANVLTF. CDR3 coding DNA: TGTGCCAGCAGCTACGACTCTGGGGCCAACGTCCTGACTTTC. The full variable domain, completed using reference TRBV7-3 and TRBJ2-6, is GAGVSQTPSNKVTEKGKYVELRCDPISGHTALYWYRQSLGQGPEFLIYFQGTGAADDSGLPNDRFFAVRPEGSVSTLKIQRTERGDSAVYLCASSYDSGANVLTFGAGSRLTVL.

V and J are TRBV16 and TRBJ1-1; D not resolved. The germline CDR1 and CDR2 sequences are KGHSY and FQNENV. Trimming shortened V by 5 bases and J by 2 bases, and 18 bases separated the two germline ends. There are 16 residues in the CDR3. CDR3 in DNA: TGTGCCAGCAGCTTCCAAGTTCGAGGGTCTAACACTGAAGCTTTCTTT. It translates to CASSFQVRGSNTEAFF.

This clonotype is medium-sized in the sample. The J gene is TRBJ2-3, the V gene TRBV12-3 or TRBV12-4, with TRBD2 as a possible D gene (5 bases). This CDR3 is 14 amino acids long. Trimming removed 6 bases at V and 6 bases at J, with 16 bases between. CDR3 residues: CASSPGLRADTQYF. The CDR3 DNA follows: TGTGCCAGCAGCCCCGGGTTGAGGGCCGATACGCAGTATTTT.